A selection of T cell receptor beta chains follows, all from one sample in a study of cytomegalovirus exposure and HLA in healthy donors. Profiled with immunoSEQ multiplex PCR; TCRdb holds only in-frame clones, not every one. In the table there are 150,000 or so clones, 80% of which are singletons. The sequenced material came from PBMCs. The receptors were gathered from a man aged 50 to 59 in good health and CMV-seronegative. Both conserved end residues are part of each CDR3. Fields, in order: D gene, CDR3 length, clone size, V gene, J gene, CDR3 protein, CDR3 DNA. D genes are given only for firm matches. Clone size is shown for a subset of rows, as once, few, many or a class of expanded clone.

D gene: NA
CDR3 length: 12
clone size: NA
V gene: TRBV9
J gene: TRBJ2-7
CDR3 protein: CASSNGHNEQYF
CDR3 DNA: TGTGCCAGCAGCAACGGACACAACGAGCAGTACTTC

D gene: TRBD1
CDR3 length: 14
clone size: few
V gene: TRBV30
J gene: TRBJ1-1
CDR3 protein: CAWSTGVEGTEAFF
CDR3 DNA: TGTGCCTGGAGTACAGGGGTAGAGGGCACTGAAGCTTTCTTT

D gene: NA
CDR3 length: 16
clone size: NA
V gene: TRBV27
J gene: TRBJ1-5
CDR3 protein: CASSLGSGVRDQPQHF
CDR3 DNA: TGTGCCAGCAGTTTAGGTTCAGGGGTAAGGGATCAGCCCCAGCATTTT

D gene: TRBD1
CDR3 length: 17
clone size: NA
V gene: TRBV7-9
J gene: TRBJ1-2
CDR3 protein: CASSVIQGALTSKGYTF
CDR3 DNA: TGTGCCAGCAGCGTTATACAGGGGGCACTAACTTCGAAGGGCTACACCTTC

D gene: NA
CDR3 length: 13
clone size: NA
V gene: TRBV19
J gene: TRBJ1-2
CDR3 protein: CASSIGTVYGYTF
CDR3 DNA: TGTGCCAGTAGTATAGGCACAGTATATGGCTACACCTTC

D gene: TRBD1
CDR3 length: 13
clone size: NA
V gene: TRBV2
J gene: TRBJ1-1
CDR3 protein: CASSADREIGAFF
CDR3 DNA: TGTGCCAGCAGTGCGGACAGGGAAATCGGAGCTTTCTTT

D gene: NA
CDR3 length: 13
clone size: NA
V gene: TRBV10-2
J gene: TRBJ1-1
CDR3 protein: CARTQGLNTEAFF
CDR3 DNA: TGCGCCAGAACACAGGGATTGAACACTGAAGCTTTCTTT

D gene: TRBD1
CDR3 length: 16
clone size: few
V gene: TRBV2
J gene: TRBJ2-7
CDR3 protein: CASRAAGTGVYYEQYF
CDR3 DNA: TGTGCCAGCAGAGCCGCCGGGACAGGTGTTTACTACGAGCAGTACTTC

D gene: NA
CDR3 length: 16
clone size: NA
V gene: TRBV18
J gene: TRBJ2-6
CDR3 protein: CASSPTGISGANVLTF
CDR3 DNA: TGTGCCAGCTCCCCAACAGGGATCTCTGGGGCCAACGTCCTGACTTTC

D gene: TRBD1
CDR3 length: 15
clone size: NA
V gene: TRBV6-6
J gene: TRBJ1-2
CDR3 protein: CASIHRDRGPDGYTF
CDR3 DNA: TGTGCCAGCATCCACCGGGACAGGGGGCCTGATGGCTACACCTTC

D gene: TRBD1
CDR3 length: 13
clone size: NA
V gene: TRBV9
J gene: TRBJ1-1
CDR3 protein: CASSRTGDTEAFF
CDR3 DNA: TGTGCCAGCAGCAGGACAGGGGACACTGAAGCTTTCTTT

D gene: TRBD2
CDR3 length: 16
clone size: few
V gene: TRBV27
J gene: TRBJ2-2
CDR3 protein: CASSLWGAGGTGELFF
CDR3 DNA: TGTGCCAGCAGTTTATGGGGAGCGGGGGGAACCGGGGAGCTGTTTTTT

D gene: NA
CDR3 length: 15
clone size: NA
V gene: TRBV6-5
J gene: TRBJ2-1
CDR3 protein: CASSVEGTSYNEQFF
CDR3 DNA: TGTGCCAGCAGTGTGGAGGGGACCTCCTACAATGAGCAGTTCTTC

D gene: TRBD1
CDR3 length: 14
clone size: few
V gene: TRBV29-1
J gene: TRBJ1-2
CDR3 protein: CSVIGTGGDYGYTF
CDR3 DNA: TGCAGCGTTATCGGGACAGGGGGTGACTATGGCTACACCTTC

D gene: NA
CDR3 length: 16
clone size: NA
V gene: TRBV13
J gene: TRBJ1-6
CDR3 protein: CASSFRAGHNNSPLHF
CDR3 DNA: TGTGCCAGCAGCTTTCGAGCGGGACACAATAATTCACCCCTCCACTTT

D gene: TRBD1
CDR3 length: 16
clone size: few
V gene: TRBV7-9
J gene: TRBJ1-2
CDR3 protein: CASSPNNGQAGVGYTF
CDR3 DNA: TGTGCCAGCAGCCCTAACAATGGACAGGCTGGGGTGGGCTACACCTTC

D gene: TRBD2
CDR3 length: 15
clone size: once
V gene: TRBV2
J gene: TRBJ2-1
CDR3 protein: CASRASGRGDNEQFF
CDR3 DNA: TGTGCCAGCAGGGCGAGCGGGAGGGGCGACAATGAGCAGTTCTTC

D gene: TRBD2
CDR3 length: 14
clone size: NA
V gene: TRBV5-4
J gene: TRBJ2-7
CDR3 protein: CASSVLAGAHEQYF
CDR3 DNA: TGTGCCAGCAGCGTACTAGCGGGAGCTCACGAGCAGTACTTC

D gene: TRBD2
CDR3 length: 14
clone size: NA
V gene: TRBV7-2
J gene: TRBJ2-3
CDR3 protein: CASRAGGGSDTQYF
CDR3 DNA: TGTGCCAGCAGGGCCGGGGGGGGGTCAGATACGCAGTATTTT

D gene: NA
CDR3 length: 13
clone size: NA
V gene: TRBV15
J gene: TRBJ2-7
CDR3 protein: CATSKAGPYEQYF
CDR3 DNA: TGTGCCACCAGCAAAGCGGGTCCCTACGAGCAGTACTTC

D gene: TRBD2
CDR3 length: 15
clone size: NA
V gene: TRBV14
J gene: TRBJ2-3
CDR3 protein: CASGQGTSGVGTQYF
CDR3 DNA: TGTGCCAGTGGCCAAGGGACTAGCGGGGTCGGTACGCAGTATTTT

D gene: TRBD1
CDR3 length: 15
clone size: few
V gene: TRBV7-9
J gene: TRBJ2-1
CDR3 protein: CASSLGDRGYNEQFF
CDR3 DNA: TGTGCCAGCAGCTTAGGGGACAGGGGCTACAATGAGCAGTTCTTC

D gene: NA
CDR3 length: 15
clone size: NA
V gene: TRBV11-3
J gene: TRBJ2-5
CDR3 protein: CASSLRAGAGETQYF
CDR3 DNA: TGTGCCAGCAGCTTAAGGGCGGGGGCGGGGGAGACCCAGTACTTC

D gene: TRBD1
CDR3 length: 14
clone size: NA
V gene: TRBV27
J gene: TRBJ1-2
CDR3 protein: CASRYTGGGYGYTF
CDR3 DNA: TGTGCCAGCCGGTACACAGGGGGAGGGTATGGCTACACCTTC

D gene: NA
CDR3 length: 17
clone size: NA
V gene: TRBV27
J gene: TRBJ2-1
CDR3 protein: CASSFPWGRGRWNEQFF
CDR3 DNA: TGTGCCAGCAGTTTCCCCTGGGGCAGGGGACGGTGGAATGAGCAGTTCTTC

D gene: TRBD2
CDR3 length: 17
clone size: NA
V gene: TRBV5-3
J gene: TRBJ2-3
CDR3 protein: CARSQNPSGGDEDTQYF
CDR3 DNA: TGTGCCAGAAGCCAGAATCCTAGCGGGGGGGACGAAGATACGCAGTATTTT

D gene: NA
CDR3 length: 16
clone size: NA
V gene: TRBV6-1
J gene: TRBJ2-1
CDR3 protein: CASSEALNSPYNEQFF
CDR3 DNA: TGTGCCAGCAGTGAAGCGCTTAACAGCCCCTACAATGAGCAGTTCTTC

D gene: NA
CDR3 length: 13
clone size: few
V gene: TRBV29-1
J gene: TRBJ1-2
CDR3 protein: CSVGGGAGYGYTF
CDR3 DNA: TGCAGCGTTGGGGGGGGCGCGGGCTATGGCTACACCTTC

D gene: NA
CDR3 length: 12
clone size: few
V gene: TRBV19
J gene: TRBJ1-2
CDR3 protein: CAGKDTDYGYTF
CDR3 DNA: TGTGCCGGGAAGGACACGGACTATGGCTACACCTTC